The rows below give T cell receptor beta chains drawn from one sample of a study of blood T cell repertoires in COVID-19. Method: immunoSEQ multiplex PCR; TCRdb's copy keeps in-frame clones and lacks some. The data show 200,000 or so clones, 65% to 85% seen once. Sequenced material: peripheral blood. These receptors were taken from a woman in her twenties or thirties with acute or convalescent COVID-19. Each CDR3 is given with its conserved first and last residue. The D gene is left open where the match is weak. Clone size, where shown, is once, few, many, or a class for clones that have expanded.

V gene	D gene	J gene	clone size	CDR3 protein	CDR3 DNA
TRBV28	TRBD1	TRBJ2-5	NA	CASRLTGLQETQYF	TGTGCCAGCAGATTGACAGGGTTACAAGAGACCCAGTACTTC
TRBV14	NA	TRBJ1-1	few	CASSQVKGITEAFF	TGTGCCAGCAGCCAAGTAAAGGGGATAACTGAAGCTTTCTTT
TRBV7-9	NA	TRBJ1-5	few	CASSSLTGPVSNQPQHF	TGTGCCAGCAGCTCATTAACAGGGCCCGTTAGCAATCAGCCCCAGCATTTT
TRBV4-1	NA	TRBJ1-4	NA	CASSLDEKLFF	TGCGCCAGCAGCCTAGATGAAAAACTGTTTTTT
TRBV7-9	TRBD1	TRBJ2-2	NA	CASRVGQGNTGELFF	TGTGCCAGCAGGGTAGGACAGGGGAACACCGGGGAGCTGTTTTTT
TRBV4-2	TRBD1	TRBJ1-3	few	CASSQVNRGYENTIYF	TGTGCCAGCAGCCAAGTGAACAGGGGGTACGAGAACACCATATATTTT
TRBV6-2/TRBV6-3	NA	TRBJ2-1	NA	CASSYFTTVNEQFF	TGTGCCAGCAGTTACTTTACTACGGTCAATGAGCAGTTCTTC
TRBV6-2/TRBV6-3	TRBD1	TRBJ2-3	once	CASSWDRGPDTQYF	TGTGCCAGCAGCTGGGACAGGGGACCAGATACGCAGTATTTT
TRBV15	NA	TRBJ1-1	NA	CATSRDRGRNTEAFF	TGTGCCACCAGCAGAGATCGAGGCAGGAACACTGAAGCTTTCTTT
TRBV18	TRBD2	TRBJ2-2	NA	CASSPSGGSTGELFF	TGTGCCAGCTCACCATCGGGGGGATCCACCGGGGAGCTGTTTTTT
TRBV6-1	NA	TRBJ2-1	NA	CASSLPGVDNEQFF	TGTGCCAGCAGTTTGCCAGGGGTGGACAATGAGCAGTTCTTC
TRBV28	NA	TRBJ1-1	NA	CASSGGTEAFF	TGTGCCAGCAGTGGGGGGACTGAAGCTTTCTTT
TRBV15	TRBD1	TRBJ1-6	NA	CATSRPPPGQYNSPLHF	TGTGCCACCAGCAGACCCCCGCCGGGACAGTATAATTCACCCCTCCACTTT
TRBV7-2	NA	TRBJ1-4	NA	CASSNNIATNEKLFF	TGTGCCAGCAGCAATAACATCGCAACTAATGAAAAACTGTTTTTT
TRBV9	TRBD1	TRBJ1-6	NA	CASSEDRGNSPLHF	TGTGCCAGCAGCGAAGACAGGGGGAATTCACCCCTCCACTTT
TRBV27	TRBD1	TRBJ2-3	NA	CASRTIDRASTDTQYF	TGTGCCAGCAGAACTATCGACAGGGCTAGCACAGATACGCAGTATTTT
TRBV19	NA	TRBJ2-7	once	CASSIEGTSGHEQYF	TGTGCCAGTAGTATAGAAGGAACTTCAGGCCACGAGCAGTACTTC
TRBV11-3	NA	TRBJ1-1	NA	CASSLRRNTEAFF	TGTGCCAGCAGCTTACGCAGAAACACTGAAGCTTTCTTT
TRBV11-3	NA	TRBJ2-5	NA	CASSSTGETQYF	TGTGCCAGCAGCTCCACTGGAGAGACCCAGTACTTC
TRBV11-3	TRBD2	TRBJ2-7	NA	CASSSGSGRYEQYF	TGTGCCAGCAGCTCAGGAAGCGGGAGATACGAGCAGTACTTC
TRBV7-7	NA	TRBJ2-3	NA	CASSGKVSSTQYF	TGTGCCAGCTCCGGGAAGGTTTCCTCTACGCAGTATTTT
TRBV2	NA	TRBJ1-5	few	CASSGLGADSNQPQHF	TGTGCCAGCAGTGGGTTGGGGGCGGATAGCAATCAGCCCCAGCATTTT
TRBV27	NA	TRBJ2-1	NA	CASRRRGTNEQFF	TGTGCCAGCAGACGTAGGGGGACCAATGAGCAGTTCTTC
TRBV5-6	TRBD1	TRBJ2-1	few	CASSLFGGQYNEQFF	TGTGCCAGCAGCTTGTTTGGGGGACAGTACAATGAGCAGTTCTTC
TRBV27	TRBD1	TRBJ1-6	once	CASSRDTGVKNSPLHF	TGTGCCAGCAGTCGAGATACAGGGGTCAAGAATTCACCCCTCCACTTT
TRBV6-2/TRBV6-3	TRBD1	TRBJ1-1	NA	CASSYQGAFEAFF	TGTGCCAGCAGTTACCAGGGGGCTTTTGAAGCTTTCTTT
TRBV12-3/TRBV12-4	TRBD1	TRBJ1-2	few	CASSVGTGHGYTF	TGTGCCAGCAGCGTCGGGACAGGGCATGGCTACACCTTC